Below, one T cell receptor beta chain is given with its context. Vbeta (60) and Jbeta (13) primers were used in the PCR. Clones were read by immunoSEQ multiplex PCR, and TCRdb kept only the in-frame ones, dropping some. The repertoire consists of over 80,000 clones, with around 73% occurring once and the leading ten covering 3.3%. Trimming removed 1 base at V and 0 bases at J, with 19 bases between. Germline-derived CDR1 and CDR2 are SGHAT and FQNNGV. The CDR3 contains 19 residues. The source of the sample is a study of cytomegalovirus exposure and HLA in healthy donors. The gene calls are TRBV11-2 and TRBJ1-3; a possible D gene is TRBD1 (5 bases). This TCR was recovered from a woman aged 40 to 50 in good health and CMV-seronegative. Sequencing was performed on PBMCs. CDR3 protein: CASSLVLGGLDISGNTIYF. CDR3 DNA sequence: TGTGCCAGCAGCTTAGTATTGGGGGGACTCGACATCTCTGGAAACACCATATATTTT.